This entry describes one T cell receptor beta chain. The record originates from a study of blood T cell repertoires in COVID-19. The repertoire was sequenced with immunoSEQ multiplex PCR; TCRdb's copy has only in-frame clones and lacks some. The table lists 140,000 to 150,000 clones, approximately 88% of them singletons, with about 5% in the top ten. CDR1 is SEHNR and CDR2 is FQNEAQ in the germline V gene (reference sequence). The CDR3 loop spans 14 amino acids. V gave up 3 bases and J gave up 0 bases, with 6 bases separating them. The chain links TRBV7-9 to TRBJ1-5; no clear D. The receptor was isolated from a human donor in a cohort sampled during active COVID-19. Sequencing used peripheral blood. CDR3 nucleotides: TGTGCCAGCAGCTTTGCAGTTAGCAATCAGCCCCAGCATTTT. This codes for CASSFAVSNQPQHF.